The 22 T cell receptor beta chains reported below all come from one sample, sequenced in a study of beta chain features in type 1 diabetes. These receptors have no identified antigens. General study results and limits: Shortening of TCRB CDR3s, moderate but significant, appeared in all four CD4+ subsets of Type 1 diabetes patients.

All of the isolated RNA was reverse transcribed, so expressed TCRB transcripts were sequenced. Sequenced by immunoSEQ multiplex PCR; TCRdb stores in-frame clones only, minus some. The top ten hold approximately 0.01% of the sample, which has 350,000 to 400,000 clones, roughly 12% seen once. The sample consisted of naive CD4+ T cells from blood. The receptors originated from a woman aged 18-29 years with type 1 diabetes.

This clone has a handful of counts. The J gene is TRBJ2-1, the V gene TRBV19; TRBD2 matches 12 bases. The CDR3 covers 15 residues. The V gene end was trimmed by 7 bases and the J gene end by 6 bases; junction bases not matched to a gene: 7. Germline lookup yields CDR1 LNHDA and CDR2 SQIVND (reference sequence). This chain's CDR3 is CASTPLAGGINEQFF. The DNA of the CDR3 is TGTGCCAGTACCCCACTAGCGGGAGGTATCAATGAGCAGTTCTTC.

This clone showed up just a few times. The V call is TRBV14, the J call TRBJ1-1; D gene uncertain. The CDR3 runs to 13 residues. V was trimmed by 4 bases and J by 4 bases, leaving 10 bases between them. CDR1 is SGHDN and CDR2 is FVKESK in the germline V gene. The CDR3, as DNA: TGTGCCAGCAGCCGGGCCCCGAGCACTGAAGCTTTCTTT. Translation: CASSRAPSTEAFF.

This clone was observed a few times. The CDR3: CAISDPTRRETQYF. The CDR3, as DNA: TGTGCCATCAGTGACCCGACTAGGCGGGAGACCCAGTACTTC. The chain links TRBV10-3 to TRBJ2-5, with D perhaps matching TRBD2 (6 bases). The length of the CDR3 is 14 residues. Germline values: CDR1 ENHRY, CDR2 SYGVKD. Trimming cost V 3 bases and J 5 bases, with 13 bases left between them.

This chain links TRBV7-9 with TRBJ1-4; D unclear. The V gene lost 6 bases and the J gene lost 8 bases, with 13 bases spanning the gap. CDR1 and CDR2 (germline): SEHNR, FQNEAQ (reference sequence). The CDR3 has 13 residues. CDR3 bases: TGTGCCAGCAGAAAAGCGGGTGACGAAAAACTGTTTTTT. Amino acid sequence: CASRKAGDEKLFF.

This clone has a single count. V gene TRBV28 combines with J gene TRBJ1-2; 8 bases map to TRBD1. CDR1 and CDR2 from the germline V gene are MDHEN and SYDVKM. This CDR3 has 12 residues. V gave up 9 bases and J gave up 5 bases; unmatched junction bases: 5. CDR3 in DNA: TGTGCCAGTGACGGACAGGGATATGGCTACACCTTC. It translates to CASDGQGYGYTF.

This clone was recorded a few times. This chain joins TRBV7-2 and TRBJ1-2; tentatively, D is TRBD1 (5 bases). CDR1 and CDR2 from the germline V gene are SGHTA and FQGNSA. V was trimmed by 3 bases and J by 4 bases, leaving 12 bases between them. The CDR3 consists of 14 residues. Here the CDR3 DNA reads TGTGCCAGCAGCTTCGGAGGGGCCCTCTATGGCTACACCTTC. Its translation: CASSFGGALYGYTF.

This clone was counted only a few times. V usage is TRBV19 and J usage is TRBJ1-6; tentative D call: TRBD1 (6 bases). From germline, CDR1 is LNHDA and CDR2 SQIVND (reference sequence). The CDR3 contains 12 residues. Between the trimmed V and J ends, which lost 3 bases and 9 bases, there was a span of 6 bases. In nucleotides, the CDR3 is TGTGCCAGTAGTATCAGGGGTTCACCCCTCCACTTT. Translation gives CASSIRGSPLHF.

This clone was counted a few times. The chain recombines TRBV6-5 with TRBJ2-5; D is possibly TRBD1 (6 bases). V dropped 2 bases and J dropped 2 bases, with 9 bases sitting between them. Germline V gene sequence: CDR1 MNHEY, CDR2 SVGAGI. The CDR3 has 14 residues. The CDR3 DNA reads TGTGCCAGCAGTTACGGGGGACAACAAGAGACCCAGTACTTC. Amino acids: CASSYGGQQETQYF.

This clone has just a few counts. The chain joins TRBV30 to TRBJ2-7; 9 nucleotides line up with TRBD1. This CDR3 region has 14 residues. CDR1 is GTSNPN and CDR2 is SVGIG in the germline V gene (reference sequence). V shed 3 bases and J 2 bases; nucleotides not matched to a gene: 5. In nucleotides, the CDR3 is TGTGCCTGGAGGAGGGGGACAGGGACCTACGAGCAGTACTTC. Residues: CAWRRGTGTYEQYF.

In its sample, this clone was seen a few times. This rearrangement joins TRBV5-1 to TRBJ1-2; 7 bases map to TRBD1. CDR1 SGHRS and CDR2 YFSETQ come from the germline V gene. CDR3 length equals 15 residues. V shed 0 bases and J 4 bases; nucleotides not matched to a gene: 6. In nucleotides, the CDR3 is TGCGCCAGCAGCTTGGTGGGGACAGTTACCTATGGCTACACCTTC. Residues: CASSLVGTVTYGYTF.

The rearrangement uses TRBV15 and TRBJ1-1; D unclear. Germline loops: CDR1 LNHNV, CDR2 YYDKDF (reference sequence). V was cut by 3 bases and J by 3 bases, with 20 bases left in between. There are 17 residues in the CDR3. CDR3 coding DNA: TGTGCCACCAGCAGCCCGATAGCGTCAATCGCGTACACTGAAGCTTTCTTT. Translated: CATSSPIASIAYTEAFF. The full variable domain, rest sourced from reference TRBV15 and TRBJ1-1, is DAMVIQNPRYQVTQFGKPVTLSCSQTLNHNVMYWYQQKSSQAPKLLFHYYDKDFNNEADTPDNFQSRRPNTSFCFLDIRSPGLGDTAMYLCATSSPIASIAYTEAFFGQGTRLTVV.

This clone has a handful of counts. V usage is TRBV4-3 and J usage is TRBJ1-6, with 8 bases matching TRBD1. The germline gives CDR1 LGHNA, CDR2 YSLEER. V lost 0 bases and J lost 7; bases outside the gene matches: 8. This CDR3 has 17 residues. The CDR3, as DNA: TGCGCCAGCAGCCAAGAAGAGGACAGGGTGTGGAATTCACCCCTCCACTTT. Its protein is CASSQEEDRVWNSPLHF.

A few counts support this clone. This chain uses TRBV2 with TRBJ2-4, with 15 bases matching TRBD2. Germline values: CDR1 SNHLY, CDR2 FYNNEI. The CDR3 is made up of 16 amino acids. V lost 8 bases and J lost 9; bases outside the gene matches: 11. The chain's CDR3 is CASLGLAGGRGGIQYF. CDR3 nucleotides: TGTGCCAGCTTGGGACTAGCGGGGGGCCGAGGAGGCATTCAGTACTTC.

The rearrangement links TRBV29-1 to TRBJ1-2, with a weak D call TRBD1 (5 bases). The germline gives CDR1 SQVTM, CDR2 ANQGSEA. This CDR3 is built from 13 residues. Trimming left V 6 bases short and J 4 bases short, with 15 bases between. This chain's CDR3 is CSVRSVTAYGYTF. CDR3 bases: TGCAGCGTCCGTTCGGTGACAGCCTATGGCTACACCTTC. The whole variable domain, filled in from reference TRBV29-1 and TRBJ1-2, reads SAVISQKPSRDICQRGTSLTIQCQVDSQVTMMFWYRQQPGQSLTLIATANQGSEATYESGFVIDKFPISRPNLTFSTLTVSNMSPEDSSIYLCSVRSVTAYGYTFGSGTRLTVV.

This rearrangement joins TRBV29-1 to TRBJ1-5; 10 bases line up with TRBD1. CDR1 is SQVTM and CDR2 is ANQGSEA in the germline V gene. Trimming at V came to 7 bases and at J to 5 bases, leaving 5 bases not matched to a gene. The CDR3 runs to 13 residues. DNA for the CDR3: TGCAGCGCCGGACAGGGGGTTGATCAGCCCCAGCATTTT. Translated: CSAGQGVDQPQHF.

The sample holds a few counts of this clone. The chain is built from TRBV25-1 and TRBJ2-5; tentatively, D is TRBD2 (6 bases). Trimming stripped 6 bases from V and 4 bases from J, with 18 bases between. From germline, CDR1 is MGHDK and CDR2 SYGVNS. This CDR3 is 15 amino acids long. The CDR3 nucleotides read TGTGCCAGCAGCGGAGGGCAACTAGGCGTAGAGACCCAGTACTTC. Its protein is CASSGGQLGVETQYF.

The chain has TRBV25-1 and TRBJ1-2; 12 bases are a match to TRBD1. V was pared by 6 bases and J by 8 bases, with 10 bases of the junction left unmatched. CDR1 and CDR2 from the germline V gene are MGHDK and SYGVNS. The CDR3 consists of 15 residues. The DNA of the CDR3 is TGTGCCAGCAGCGCATTGGGACAGGGGGCGTGGGGCTACACCTTC. Translated: CASSALGQGAWGYTF.

In this sample, this clone turned up a few times. This chain uses TRBV6-6 with TRBJ2-7; a weak D match, TRBD2 (6 bases). The CDR3 covers 15 residues. CDR1 MNHNY and CDR2 SVGAGI come from the germline V gene (reference sequence). V was trimmed by 6 bases and J by 5 bases, leaving 20 bases between them. The CDR3 here is CASRAGGVISDEQYF. CDR3 in DNA: TGTGCCAGCAGGGCCGGAGGGGTAATATCTGACGAGCAGTACTTC.

The chain combines TRBV7-8 with TRBJ2-1; 8 bases align to TRBD2. Looked up from germline, CDR1 is SGHVS and CDR2 is FQNEAQ. The CDR3 extends over 15 amino acids. Germline trimming cut 5 bases from V and 10 bases from J; bases unmatched to any gene: 13. CDR3 protein: CASSPRPGTSTEQFF. Here the CDR3 DNA reads TGTGCCAGCAGCCCCCGTCCCGGGACTAGTACGGAGCAGTTCTTC.

This rearrangement joins TRBV4-3 to TRBJ2-7; 8 bases fit TRBD1. The CDR3 contains 15 residues. CDR1 is LGHNA, CDR2 YSLEER, per germline. V dropped 1 base and J dropped 2; count of bases not matched to a gene: 4. The CDR3 region is CASSQGTGITYEQYF. The DNA of the CDR3 is TGCGCCAGCAGCCAAGGGACAGGGATCACCTACGAGCAGTACTTC.

There are a few counts of this clone. V gene TRBV30 combines with J gene TRBJ2-7, with 14 positions matching TRBD2. CDR3 length equals 16 residues. Per germline, CDR1 GTSNPN and CDR2 SVGIG (reference sequence). V shed 4 bases, J shed 5 bases, and the junction held 10 bases outside the gene matches. The CDR3 DNA follows: TGTGCCTGGACAATGGGACTAGCGGGAGCAGGAGACGAGCAGTACTTC. It translates to CAWTMGLAGAGDEQYF. Full variable domain (outside the CDR3, taken from reference TRBV30 and TRBJ2-7): SQTIHQWPATLVQPVGSPLSLECTVEGTSNPNLYWYRQAAGRGLQLLFYSVGIGQISSEVPQNLSASRPQDRQFILSSKKLLLSDSGFYLCAWTMGLAGAGDEQYFGPGTRLTVT.

This clone was counted a few times. The chain carries TRBV7-9 and TRBJ2-5, with TRBD1 identical over 7 bases. Germline V gene data show CDR1 as SEHNR and CDR2 as FQNEAQ (reference sequence). This CDR3 is built from 16 residues. V shed 6 bases, J shed 4 bases, and the junction held 14 bases outside the gene matches. The CDR3 reads CASRPKLAGGRETQYF. The CDR3 coding sequence is TGTGCCAGCAGACCAAAACTCGCAGGGGGACGAGAGACCCAGTACTTC. Combining the CDR3 with reference TRBV7-9 and TRBJ2-5 gives the whole variable domain DTGVSQNPRHKITKRGQNVTFRCDPISEHNRLYWYRQTLGQGPEFLTYFQNEAQLEKSRLLSDRFSAERPKGSFSTLEIQRTEQGDSAMYLCASRPKLAGGRETQYFGPGTRLLVL.